Sequencing of this T cell receptor beta chain was carried out in a study of cytotoxic CD8 clonotypes in ibrutinib-treated CLL. Background on the study: Among the patients, about a dozen presented as relapsed/refractory and 15 as treatment-naive; 17 showed unmutated IGHV. Study-wide results and caveats: Collection times varied between progressing and sustained-remission patients.

The ends lost 3 bases at V and 5 bases at J; junction bases unmatched: 3. This CDR3 region has 14 residues. Per germline, CDR1 ENHRY and CDR2 SYGVKD. Concerning this clone itself: Its antigen is currently unknown.

Investigators sought sequencing depths of between 1 in 200,000 and 1 in 1 million T cells. Only in-frame clones appear in the TCRdb table, and some are missing; sequencing was by immunoSEQ multiplex PCR. Of 40,000 or so clones in the sample, approximately 65% were seen once. The rearrangement links TRBV10-3 to TRBJ1-2; 10 bases are shared with TRBD1. This receptor was taken from a human donor with chronic lymphocytic leukemia. Sequenced material: PBMCs, taken after 24 months of ibrutinib treatment. CDR3 sequence: CAISESDRGYGYTF. DNA of the CDR3: TGTGCCATCAGTGAATCGGACAGGGGGTATGGCTACACCTTC.